Here is one T cell receptor (beta chain) with its context. This sample was included in a study of long-term antiretroviral therapy in people with HIV. The CDR3 runs 16 residues. Trimming took 1 base from V and 0 from J, leaving 12 bases between them. In germline, CDR1 is MGHRA, CDR2 YSYEKL. Survey-level resolution applied to immunoSEQ assay v3.0. Libraries were prepared by immunoSEQ multiplex PCR; TCRdb keeps only in-frame clonotypes and omits some of them. Of some 20,000 clones listed, 90% are singletons. The sample here was unsorted PBMCs, taken approximately 4.4 years before starting antiretroviral therapy. The gene calls are TRBV4-1 and TRBJ1-1, with no clear D. This sequence originates from a young woman with HIV. Here the CDR3 reads CASSQVRATVNTEAFF. DNA of the CDR3: TGCGCCAGCAGCCAAGTCCGAGCGACTGTGAACACTGAAGCTTTCTTT.